This T cell receptor (beta chain) originates from a study of identical twins (dated by TCRdb to 2016 to 2017). Looking at the study overall: TCR alpha and beta repertoires from monozygotic twins, unrelated adults of various ages and cord blood were deep-sequenced to test whether fetal clonotypes persist. To rule out contamination, the twin experiments were replicated at different times with different library preparation protocols. The paper as a whole reports these results and caveats: In monozygotic twins, out-of-frame TCR alpha sharing was systematically underestimated by recombination models, although the models agreed with sharing between unrelated individuals. In beta out-of-frame sequences, excess twin sharing was weaker, because having fewer shared sequences lowered the signal-to-noise ratio. Abundant cord blood beta clonotypes had fewer insertions, young adult naive repertoires showed a similar but weaker trend, and memory repertoires showed no such trend. Because the same donors could not be followed over many years, the conclusions relied on cross-sectional statistical analysis. Invariant T cells such as MAIT and iNKT could partly confound zero-insertion analyses, though diverse VJ usage argued against this for most clonotypes. Out-of-frame TCR alpha sequences shared between twins showed an excess of low generation-probability sequences compared with coincidental sharing between unrelated individuals.

Every donor was a healthy Caucasian. Details on this clonotype: The antigen it recognizes is unknown. Per-base qualities were not stored, and no clone one base away is much larger.

The germline V gene supplies CDR1 KGHDR and CDR2 SFDVKD. The CDR3 numbers 16 residues from cysteine through phenylalanine. Only the CDR3 DNA is retained, 48 bases long and in frame from the first base. Trimming leaves V shorter by 3 bases and J shorter by 0 bases, with the junction holding 0 bases beyond the gene matches. The library was prepared using 5' RACE. This sample was sequenced with an Illumina HiSeq 2000. Template switching introduced a universal primer binding site; the final cDNA contained a unique molecular identifier, enabling accurate counting of TCR cDNA molecules. First-strand cDNA for TCR alpha and beta chains was synthesized from specific primers in the conserved constant-segment region. To control for contamination, every cDNA library carried two barcodes: a SMART-Mk sample barcode plus Illumina barcodes. TruSeq adapter sequences, together with Illumina sample barcodes, were added in two successive PCR steps. The TCR alpha and beta cDNA libraries were sequenced on the Illumina HiSeq platform using custom primers. Regarding the original processing steps: Unique molecular identifiers were extracted from raw reads with MiGEC, and CDR3 positions were determined with MiXCR. For each individual, recombination models were inferred using an EM algorithm with the repgenHMM and IGoR tools. The analysis of shared clonotypes was done with the tcR package in R, with sharing normalized by the product of cloneset sizes. To study raw recombination without the effects of thymic and clonal selection, out-of-frame nonproductive sequences were analyzed. TCRdb applied fastp at Q25 and MiXCR to the public reads, then kept only in-frame beta chains. CDR3 protein sequences are deduplicated, and each keeps its most common genes and DNA. In this record, the V and J calls reflect TCRdb's handling and not the investigators' own analysis. The sample has roughly 1,500,000 distinct CDR3 sequences on record, under 35% of them singletons. The ten largest clones add up to over 0.25% of the sample.

Material: cord blood. The receptor chain draws on TRBV24-1 and TRBJ2-7; 14 central bases correspond to TRBD2. This TCR derives from a newborn girl in good health. The CDR3 reads CATSDGTSGSSYEQYF. The DNA sequence is given as TGTGCCACCAGTGATGGGACTAGCGGGAGCTCCTACGAGCAGTACTTC.